These 6 T cell receptor beta chains were sequenced from one sample in a study of T cell repertoires in cytomegalovirus infection. No cognate antigen is known for these TCRs. A single record per CDR3 protein comes from TCRdb applying MiXCR to the reads. The sample lists a few hundred thousand distinct CDR3 sequences; roughly 43% were seen once. The sequencing here drew on cultured PBMCs, taken from culture after CMV antigen stimulation. Receptor source: a human donor in good health (CMV status not recorded). Some clones in this sample may be carry-over from other donors' samples.

Only one count was recorded for this clonotype. The rearrangement links TRBV28 to TRBJ1-5, with D maybe TRBD1 (5 bases). Germline V CDR1 and CDR2: MDHEN, SYDVKM. The CDR3 has 15 amino acids. Trimming removed 7 bases from V and 4 bases from J, with 17 bases in between. CDR3 DNA: TGTGCCAGCAACCCAATTGGGGCGGGTAATCAGCCCCAGCATTTT. This encodes CASNPIGAGNQPQHF.

This clonotype was seen only a few times. V usage is TRBV7-6 and J usage is TRBJ1-4; D is ambiguous. The V gene lost 3 bases and the J gene lost 8 bases, with 13 bases spanning the gap. This CDR3 has 14 amino acids. CDR1 is SGHVS, CDR2 FNYEAQ, per germline. In nucleotides, the CDR3 is TGTGCCAGCAGCTTGAGGGCGGTAGAGGAAAAACTGTTTTTT. This codes for CASSLRAVEEKLFF.

This clonotype turned up a few times. One end of the junction fails to match germline, which may point to a read error. V is TRBV11-1 and J is TRBJ2-1; D possibly corresponds to TRBD2 (6 bases). Germline CDR1 is SGHAT and CDR2 is FQDESV (reference sequence). The CDR3 contains 14 residues. The DNA for the CDR3 is TGTGCCAGCAGCCTAGCGTATTCTTACAATGAGCAGTTCTTC. This gives the protein CASSLAYSYNEQFF.

This clonotype appeared many times. J is TRBJ2-2 and V is TRBV7-2; no clear D. CDR1 and CDR2 (germline): SGHTA, FQGNSA. The CDR3 is 16 residues long. Trimming left V 2 bases short and J 4 bases short, with 14 bases between. DNA for the CDR3: TGTGCCAGCAGCTTACACGACATATTAGCCACCGGGGAGCTGTTTTTT. Translated, it gives CASSLHDILATGELFF. The variable domain in full, completed from reference TRBV7-2 and TRBJ2-2, reads GAGVSQSPSNKVTEKGKDVELRCDPISGHTALYWYRQSLGQGLEFLIYFQGNSAPDKSGLPSDRFSAERTGGSVSTLTIQRTQQEDSAVYLCASSLHDILATGELFFGEGSRLTVL.

The rearrangement uses TRBV18 and TRBJ2-1; D is perhaps TRBD1 (6 bases). V shed 3 bases and J shed 10 bases, with 7 bases lying between them. The CDR3 runs 11 residues. Germline assignment: CDR1 KGHSH and CDR2 LQKENI. DNA for the CDR3: TGTGCCAGCTCACCCGGACAGGAGCAGTTCTTC. Its translation is CASSPGQEQFF.

The rearrangement joins TRBV19 to TRBJ1-5, with D uncertain. V dropped 5 bases and J dropped 0 bases, with 11 bases sitting between them. Germline values: CDR1 LNHDA, CDR2 SQIVND (reference sequence). This CDR3 spans 15 amino acids. The CDR3, as DNA: TGTGCCAGTAGTGTCGAGAGGGCTAGCAATCAGCCCCAGCATTTT. Protein sequence: CASSVERASNQPQHF.